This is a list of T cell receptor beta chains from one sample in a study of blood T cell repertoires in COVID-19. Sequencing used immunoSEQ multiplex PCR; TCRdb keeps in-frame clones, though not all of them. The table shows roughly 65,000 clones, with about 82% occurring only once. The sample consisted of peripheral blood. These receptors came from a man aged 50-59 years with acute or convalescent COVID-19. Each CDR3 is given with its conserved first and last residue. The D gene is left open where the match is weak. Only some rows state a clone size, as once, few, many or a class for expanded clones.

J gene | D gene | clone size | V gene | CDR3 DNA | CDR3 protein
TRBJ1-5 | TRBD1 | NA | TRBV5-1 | TGCGCCAGCAGCTCGACAGGGGATAGCAATCAGCCCCAGCATTTT | CASSSTGDSNQPQHF
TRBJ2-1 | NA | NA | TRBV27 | TGTGCCAGCAGTCCGGACAGAATCTACAATGAGCAGTTCTTC | CASSPDRIYNEQFF
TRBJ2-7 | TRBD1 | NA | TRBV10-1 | TGCGCCACCCCCGGGACAGGGGGCCAGGAGCAGTACTTC | CATPGTGGQEQYF
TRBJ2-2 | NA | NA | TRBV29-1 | TGCAGCGTTCAGGAGGGATTGGGAGGCAGGGAGCTGTTTTTT | CSVQEGLGGRELFF
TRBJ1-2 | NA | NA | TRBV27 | TGTGCCAGCAGTCTCCTCGGGGGGAACTATGGCTACACCTTC | CASSLLGGNYGYTF
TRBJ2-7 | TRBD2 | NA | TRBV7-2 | TGTGCCAGCAGCTTATTTGGCGGGAGTGGCTCCTACGAGCAGTACTTC | CASSLFGGSGSYEQYF
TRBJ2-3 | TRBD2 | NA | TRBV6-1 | TGTGCCAGCAGTGAGACTAGCGGGGGAGGTCTAGATACGCAGTATTTT | CASSETSGGGLDTQYF
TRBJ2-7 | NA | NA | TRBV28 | TGTGCCAGCACGGCAGTGGGAGCCACTTGGGAGCAGTACTTC | CASTAVGATWEQYF
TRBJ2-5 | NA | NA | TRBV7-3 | TGTGCCAGCAGCGCCGCCAGTTTCCAAGAGACCCAGTACTTC | CASSAASFQETQYF
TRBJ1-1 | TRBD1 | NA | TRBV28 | TGTGCCAGCAGCACGGACAGGGAGAACACTGAAGCTTTCTTT | CASSTDRENTEAFF
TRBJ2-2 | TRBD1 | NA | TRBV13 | TGTGCCAGCAGCGGACGACAGGGGGCCGGGGAGCTGTTTTTT | CASSGRQGAGELFF
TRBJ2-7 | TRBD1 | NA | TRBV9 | TGTGCCAGCAACCCGACAGGGGGCCCCTACGAGCAGTACTTC | CASNPTGGPYEQYF
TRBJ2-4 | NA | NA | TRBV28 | TGTGCCAGCAGTTCGGGAGCTTCGGCATTTTGGTCCCCCAACATTCAGTACTTC | CASSSGASAFWSPNIQYF
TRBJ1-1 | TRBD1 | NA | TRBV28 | TGTGCCAGCACCATGACAGGGGGCCCGTATGGTAAAGCTTTCTTT | CASTMTGGPYGKAFF
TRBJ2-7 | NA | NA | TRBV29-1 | TGCAGCGTCGCAGCAGGGATGACCTACGAGCAGTACTTC | CSVAAGMTYEQYF
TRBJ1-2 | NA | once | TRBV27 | TGTGCCAGCAGTTTATCGATCAGGGGTAACTATGGCTACACCTTC | CASSLSIRGNYGYTF
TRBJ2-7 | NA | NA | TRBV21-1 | TGTGCCAGCAGCAGAGGGCAGGACGACTACGAGCAGTACTTC | CASSRGQDDYEQYF
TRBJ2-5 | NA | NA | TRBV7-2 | TGTGCCAGCAGCGGAACCACTAGCCTTTTGGAGACCCAGTACTTC | CASSGTTSLLETQYF
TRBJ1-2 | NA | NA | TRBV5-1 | TGCGCCAGCAGCACCGAAGGGGGTGGCTACACCTTC | CASSTEGGGYTF
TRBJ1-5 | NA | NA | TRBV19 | TGTGCCAGTAGTATCGGGGACAATCAGCCCCAGCATTTT | CASSIGDNQPQHF
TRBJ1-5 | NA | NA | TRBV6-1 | TGTGCCAGCAGTGAAGATGGGCTGCGGGCCCGACAGCCCCAGCATTTT | CASSEDGLRARQPQHF
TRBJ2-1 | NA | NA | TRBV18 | TGTGCCAGCTCCACGAGTCGGAATAGCGACGACAATGAGCAGTTCTTC | CASSTSRNSDDNEQFF
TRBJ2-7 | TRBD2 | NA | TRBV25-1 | TGTGCCAGCAGTAAACAGAAGCGGGGCCCCTACGAGCAGTACTTC | CASSKQKRGPYEQYF
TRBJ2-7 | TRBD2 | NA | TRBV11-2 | TGTGCCAGCAGCTTAGAGACTAGCGGGGTCTCCTACGAGCAGTACTTC | CASSLETSGVSYEQYF
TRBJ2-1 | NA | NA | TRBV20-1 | TGCAGTGCTAGTCGCAATGAGCAGTTCTTC | CSASRNEQFF
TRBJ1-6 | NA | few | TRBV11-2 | TGTGCCAGCATAGGACAGTCGGCGGGACCCCTCCACTTT | CASIGQSAGPLHF
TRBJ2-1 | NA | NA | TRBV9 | TGTGCCAGCAGCTCCCGGGATCCCCTCAGCTCCTACAATGAGCAGTTCTTC | CASSSRDPLSSYNEQFF
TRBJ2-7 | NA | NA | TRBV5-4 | TGTGCCAGCAGCTTGGGCGGCGGCCTTCTTTCCTACGAGCAGTACTTC | CASSLGGGLLSYEQYF
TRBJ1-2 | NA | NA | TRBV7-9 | TGTGCCAGCAGCCCGGGGTCGGGCACTGGCTACACCTTC | CASSPGSGTGYTF
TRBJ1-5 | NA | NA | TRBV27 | TGTGCCAGCAGTTTAGGACAGCGACGGCCCCAGCATTTT | CASSLGQRRPQHF
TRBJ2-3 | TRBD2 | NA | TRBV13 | TGTGCCAGCAGCCCCCAGACTAGCGGGATTCATGGGAGCACAGATACGCAGTATTTT | CASSPQTSGIHGSTDTQYF
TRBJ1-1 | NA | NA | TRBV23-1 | TGCGCCAGCAGTCTCATTCGGCGGGGGTACACTGAAGCTTTCTTT | CASSLIRRGYTEAFF
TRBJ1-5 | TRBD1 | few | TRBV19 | TGTGCCAGTAGTATAGGGGGGACAGGAATCAATCAGCCCCAGCATTTT | CASSIGGTGINQPQHF
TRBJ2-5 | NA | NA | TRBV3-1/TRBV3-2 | TGTGCCAGCAGCCAAGACTACAGCCAAGAGACCCAGTACTTC | CASSQDYSQETQYF
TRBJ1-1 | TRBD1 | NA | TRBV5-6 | TGTGCCAGCAGCCCCAGGGGGGTGAACACTGAAGCTTTCTTT | CASSPRGVNTEAFF
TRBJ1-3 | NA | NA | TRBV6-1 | TGTGCCAGCAGTGAAACAGGTGCTGCTGGAAACACCATATATTTT | CASSETGAAGNTIYF
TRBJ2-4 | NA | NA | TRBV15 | TGTGCCACCAGCAGAGATCCTAACTACATAGCCAAAAACATTCAGTACTTC | CATSRDPNYIAKNIQYF
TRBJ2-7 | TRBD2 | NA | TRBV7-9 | TGTGCCAGCAGGGCTAGCGGTGGCTCCTACGAGCAGTACTTC | CASRASGGSYEQYF
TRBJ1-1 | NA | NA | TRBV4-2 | TGTGCCAGCAGCCAAACAGTGGGCACTGAAGCTTTCTTT | CASSQTVGTEAFF
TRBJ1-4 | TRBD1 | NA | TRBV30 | TGTGCCTCCACGAGAGGGGGCCCGGGTGAAAAACTGTTTTTT | CASTRGGPGEKLFF
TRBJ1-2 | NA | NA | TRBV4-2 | TGTGCCAGCAGCCAAGCAAAGGCGGGAACTAACTATGGCTACACCTTC | CASSQAKAGTNYGYTF
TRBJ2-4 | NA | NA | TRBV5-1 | TGCGCCAGCAGCCTGCAGGGAACCAAAAACATTCAGTACTTC | CASSLQGTKNIQYF
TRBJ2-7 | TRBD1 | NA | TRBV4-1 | TGCGCCAGCAGCCAAGTTGGGACAGGTAACTCCTACGAGCAGTACTTC | CASSQVGTGNSYEQYF
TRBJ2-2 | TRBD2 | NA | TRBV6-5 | TGTGCCAGCAGTTACCACCTAGCGGGAGGGTCCGGGGAGCTGTTTTTT | CASSYHLAGGSGELFF
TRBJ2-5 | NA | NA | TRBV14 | TGTGCCAGCAGCCCCGGAGGGGGCCTTAAAGAGACCCAGTACTTC | CASSPGGGLKETQYF
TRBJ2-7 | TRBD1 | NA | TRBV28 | TGTGCCAGCAGTTTCCGGGACAGGGTCTCCTACGAGCAGTACTTC | CASSFRDRVSYEQYF
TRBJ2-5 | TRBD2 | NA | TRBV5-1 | TGCGCCAGCAGCCCGGGGAGCGGGAGGAAAGAGACCCAGTACTTC | CASSPGSGRKETQYF
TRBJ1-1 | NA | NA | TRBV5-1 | TGCGCCAGCAGCTTTGGACACGAGAACACTGAAGCTTTCTTT | CASSFGHENTEAFF